The 10 T cell receptor beta chains below all came from one sample that was sequenced in a study of OX40 agonist ivuxolimab in advanced cancers. Libraries were prepared by immunoSEQ multiplex PCR; TCRdb keeps only in-frame clonotypes and omits some of them. The repertoire holds about 100,000 clones, with around 93% as singletons. The source was CD4+ or CD8+ T cells sorted from blood, collected in a trial of the OX40 agonist ivuxolimab. The receptors were sampled from an adult with an advanced solid tumor such as melanoma, head and neck, liver or kidney cancer.

This chain connects TRBV5-1 to TRBJ2-3, with 7 positions matching TRBD2. The CDR3 sequence is 14 residues long. CDR1 and CDR2 (germline): SGHRS, YFSETQ. Trimming cost V 3 bases and J 0 bases; bases outside gene matches: 1. The CDR3 here is CASSSGRSTDTQYF. The CDR3 coding sequence is TGCGCCAGCAGCTCCGGGAGGAGCACAGATACGCAGTATTTT.

V and J are TRBV7-2 and TRBJ2-1; no definite D call. Per the germline V gene, CDR1 is SGHTA and CDR2 is FQGNSA. V was clipped by 3 bases and J by 6 bases, with 18 bases between them. The CDR3 loop spans 16 amino acids. The DNA for the CDR3 is TGTGCCAGCAGCTTTATTTTCGGGTCCCTGTCCAATGAGCAGTTCTTC. This encodes CASSFIFGSLSNEQFF.

The J gene is TRBJ2-7, the V gene TRBV5-1, with D possibly matching TRBD2 (7 bases). This CDR3 has 14 amino acids. The germline CDR1 and CDR2 sequences are SGHRS and YFSETQ. The germline V and J ends were trimmed by 3 bases and 4 bases, with 14 bases remaining between them. Here the CDR3 reads CASSSGRGTYEQYF. The CDR3 DNA sequence: TGCGCCAGCAGCTCTGGGCGGGGGACATACGAGCAGTACTTC.

This chain links TRBV12-5 with TRBJ2-1; D gene unclear. The germline V and J ends were trimmed by 9 bases and 1 base, with 10 bases remaining between them. CDR1 and CDR2 from the germline V gene are LGHNT and FRNRAP. The CDR3 totals 13 residues. CDR3: CASPLLSYNEQFF. The CDR3 bases are TGTGCTAGCCCTCTTCTGTCCTACAATGAGCAGTTCTTC.

This clone was detected only once. V usage is TRBV5-1 and J usage is TRBJ2-3; no clear D. The CDR3 has 13 residues. Trimming cost V 4 bases and J 5 bases, with 11 bases left between them. Germline V gives CDR1 SGHRS, CDR2 YFSETQ. The CDR3 nucleotides read TGCGCCAGCAGCCCCGCCCCCGGAGATACGCAGTATTTT. It translates to CASSPAPGDTQYF.

The rearrangement joins TRBV7-9 to TRBJ1-4; maybe TRBD1 (5 bases). Between the trimmed V and J ends, which lost 0 bases and 5 bases, there was a span of 10 bases. CDR1 and CDR2 from the germline V gene are SEHNR and FQNEAQ (reference sequence). CDR3 length equals 15 residues. Here the CDR3 reads CASSLADSLNEKLFF. DNA of the CDR3: TGTGCCAGCAGCTTAGCCGACAGTTTGAATGAAAAACTGTTTTTT.

This rearrangement joins TRBV18 to TRBJ2-3, with D possibly being TRBD2 (5 bases). The germline CDR1 and CDR2 sequences are KGHSH and LQKENI. The CDR3 covers 15 residues. Trimming removed 0 bases from V and 1 base from J, with 8 bases in between. CDR3 region: CASSPPGIGTDTQYF. DNA of the CDR3: TGTGCCAGCTCACCACCCGGGATTGGCACAGATACGCAGTATTTT.

The chain joins TRBV29-1 to TRBJ2-3, with TRBD2 matching 7 bases. Germline V gene data show CDR1 as SQVTM and CDR2 as ANQGSEA. The V segment lost 3 bases and the J segment 0 bases; nucleotides outside the gene matches: 9. The length of the CDR3 is 16 residues. CDR3 nucleotide sequence: TGCAGCGTTGACGGGAGCGGGGCACTAAGCACAGATACGCAGTATTTT. Its translation: CSVDGSGALSTDTQYF.

This chain links TRBV28 with TRBJ2-7; TRBD2 matches at 7 bases. Germline lookup yields CDR1 MDHEN and CDR2 SYDVKM. The V and J ends lost 7 bases and 7 bases, in that order; junction bases with no gene match: 13. The CDR3 loop spans 14 amino acids. CDR3 nucleotide sequence: TGTGCCAGCATTCCCGGGACTACACAGGTGGAGCAGTACTTC. Translated, it gives CASIPGTTQVEQYF.

The V call is TRBV27, the J call TRBJ2-1, with 12 bases fitting TRBD2. The J segment lost 6 bases and the V segment lost 5 bases, leaving 17 bases of the junction unmatched. Germline loops: CDR1 MNHEY, CDR2 SMNVEV (reference sequence). The CDR3 has 19 residues. The CDR3 bases are TGTGCCAGCAGTCCACGACTAGCGGGAGAGTTTTCAGGTTCCAATGAGCAGTTCTTC. Translation: CASSPRLAGEFSGSNEQFF.